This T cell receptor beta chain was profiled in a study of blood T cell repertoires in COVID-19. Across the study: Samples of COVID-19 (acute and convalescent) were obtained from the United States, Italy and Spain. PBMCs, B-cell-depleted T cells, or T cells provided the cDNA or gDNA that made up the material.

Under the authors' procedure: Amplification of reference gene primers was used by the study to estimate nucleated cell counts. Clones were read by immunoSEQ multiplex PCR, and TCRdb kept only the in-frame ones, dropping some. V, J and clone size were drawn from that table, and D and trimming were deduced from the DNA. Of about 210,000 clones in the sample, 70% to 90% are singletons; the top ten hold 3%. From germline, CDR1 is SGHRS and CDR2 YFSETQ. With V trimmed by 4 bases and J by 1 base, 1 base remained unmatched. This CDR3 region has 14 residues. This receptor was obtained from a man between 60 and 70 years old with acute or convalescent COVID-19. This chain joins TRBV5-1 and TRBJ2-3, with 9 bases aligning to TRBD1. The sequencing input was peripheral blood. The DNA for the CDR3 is TGCGCCAGCAGCAACAGGGGGCGCACAGATACGCAGTATTTT. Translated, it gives CASSNRGRTDTQYF.